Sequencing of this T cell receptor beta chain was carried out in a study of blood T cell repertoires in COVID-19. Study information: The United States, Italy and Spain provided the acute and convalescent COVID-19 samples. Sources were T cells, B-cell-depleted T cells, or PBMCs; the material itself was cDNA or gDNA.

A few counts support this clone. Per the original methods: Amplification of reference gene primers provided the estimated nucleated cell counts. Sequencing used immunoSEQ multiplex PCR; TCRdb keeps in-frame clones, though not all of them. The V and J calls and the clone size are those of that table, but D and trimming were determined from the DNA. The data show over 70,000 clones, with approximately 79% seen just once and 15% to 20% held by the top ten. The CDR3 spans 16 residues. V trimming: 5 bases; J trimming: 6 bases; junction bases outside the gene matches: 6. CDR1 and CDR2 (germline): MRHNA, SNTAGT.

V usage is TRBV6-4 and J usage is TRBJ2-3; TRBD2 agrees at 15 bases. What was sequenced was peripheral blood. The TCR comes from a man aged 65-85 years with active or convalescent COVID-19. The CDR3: CASSRGLAGGPDTQYF. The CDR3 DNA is TGTGCCAGCAGTCGAGGACTAGCGGGGGGGCCGGATACGCAGTATTTT.